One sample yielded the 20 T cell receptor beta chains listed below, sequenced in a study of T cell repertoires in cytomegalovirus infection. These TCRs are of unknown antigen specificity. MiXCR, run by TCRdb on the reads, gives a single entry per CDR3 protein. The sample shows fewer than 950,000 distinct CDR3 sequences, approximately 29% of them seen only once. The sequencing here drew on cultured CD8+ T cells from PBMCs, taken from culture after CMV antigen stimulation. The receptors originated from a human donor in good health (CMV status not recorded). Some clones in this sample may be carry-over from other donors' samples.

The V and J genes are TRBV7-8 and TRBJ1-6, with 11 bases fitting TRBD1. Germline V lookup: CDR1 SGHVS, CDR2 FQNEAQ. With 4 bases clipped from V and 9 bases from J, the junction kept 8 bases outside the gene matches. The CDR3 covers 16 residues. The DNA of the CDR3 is TGTGCCAGCAGCTCCTTCCTGGACAGGGGGCTTTCACCCCTCCACTTT. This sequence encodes CASSSFLDRGLSPLHF.

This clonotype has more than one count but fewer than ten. CDR3 DNA sequence: TGTGCTAGTGGTTTCATTCCGGAAACCGGGACAGGGGTGTTCAATGAGCAGTTCTTC. Its protein product is CASGFIPETGTGVFNEQFF. This chain links TRBV12-5 with TRBJ2-1, with 10 bases fitting TRBD1. V lost 3 bases, J lost 6 bases, and 17 bases stayed unmatched. Germline values: CDR1 LGHNT, CDR2 FRNRAP. The CDR3 totals 19 residues.

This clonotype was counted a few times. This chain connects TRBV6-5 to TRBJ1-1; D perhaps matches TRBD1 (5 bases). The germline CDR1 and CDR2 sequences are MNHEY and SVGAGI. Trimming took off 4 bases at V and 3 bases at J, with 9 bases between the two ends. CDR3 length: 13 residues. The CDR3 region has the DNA TGTGCCAGCAGTTTCTCAGGGTACACTGAAGCTTTCTTT. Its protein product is CASSFSGYTEAFF.

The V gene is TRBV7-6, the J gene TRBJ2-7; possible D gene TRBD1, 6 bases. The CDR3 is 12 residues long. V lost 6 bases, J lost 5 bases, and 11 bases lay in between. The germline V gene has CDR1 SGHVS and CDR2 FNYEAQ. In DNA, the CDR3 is TGTGCCAGCAGTCCCCAGGGGAACGAGCAGTACTTC. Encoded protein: CASSPQGNEQYF.

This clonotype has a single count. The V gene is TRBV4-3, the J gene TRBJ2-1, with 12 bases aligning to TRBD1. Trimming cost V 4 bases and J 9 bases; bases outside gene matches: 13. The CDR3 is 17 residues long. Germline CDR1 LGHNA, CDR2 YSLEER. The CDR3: CASSPTVRDRGRIEQFF. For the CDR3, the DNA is TGCGCCAGCAGCCCAACCGTCCGGGACAGGGGGCGAATTGAGCAGTTCTTC.

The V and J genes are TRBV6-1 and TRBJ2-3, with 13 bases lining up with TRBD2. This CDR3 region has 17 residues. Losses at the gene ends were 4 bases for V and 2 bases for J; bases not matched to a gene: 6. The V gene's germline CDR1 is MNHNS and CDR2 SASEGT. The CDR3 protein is CASSAIGTSGVTDTQYF. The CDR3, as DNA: TGTGCCAGCAGTGCGATTGGGACTAGCGGGGTCACAGATACGCAGTATTTT.

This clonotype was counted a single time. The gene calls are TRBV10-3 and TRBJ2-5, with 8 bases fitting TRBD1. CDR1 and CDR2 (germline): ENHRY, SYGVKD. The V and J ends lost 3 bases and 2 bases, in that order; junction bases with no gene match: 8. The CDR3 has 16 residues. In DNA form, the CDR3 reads TGTGCCATCAGTGATCCAGGGACAGGAGGGCAAGAGACCCAGTACTTC. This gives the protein CAISDPGTGGQETQYF.

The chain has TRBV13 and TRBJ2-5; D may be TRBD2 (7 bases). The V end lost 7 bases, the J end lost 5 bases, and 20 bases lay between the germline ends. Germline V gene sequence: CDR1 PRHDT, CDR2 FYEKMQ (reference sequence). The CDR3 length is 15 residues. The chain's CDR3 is CASTQNGGGRETQYF. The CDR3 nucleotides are TGTGCCAGCACTCAGAATGGGGGGGGCCGGGAGACCCAGTACTTC.

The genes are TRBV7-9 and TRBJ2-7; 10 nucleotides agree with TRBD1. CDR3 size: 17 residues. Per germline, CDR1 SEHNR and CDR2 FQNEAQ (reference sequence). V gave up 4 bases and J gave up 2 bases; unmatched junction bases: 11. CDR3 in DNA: TGTGCCAGCAGCTCCCCCATTACCGGGACAGGGGCCTACGAGCAGTACTTC. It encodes CASSSPITGTGAYEQYF.

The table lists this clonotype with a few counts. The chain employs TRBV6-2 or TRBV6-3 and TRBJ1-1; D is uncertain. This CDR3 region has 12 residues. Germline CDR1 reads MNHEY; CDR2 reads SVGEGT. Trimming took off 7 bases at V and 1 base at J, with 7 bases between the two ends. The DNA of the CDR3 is TGTGCCAGCAATATCCCGAACACTGAAGCTTTCTTT. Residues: CASNIPNTEAFF.

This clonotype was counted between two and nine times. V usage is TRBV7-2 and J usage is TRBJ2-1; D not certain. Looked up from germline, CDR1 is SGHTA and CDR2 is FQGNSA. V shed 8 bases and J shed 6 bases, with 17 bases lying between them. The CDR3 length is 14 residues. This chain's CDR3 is CASSKGAYINEQFF. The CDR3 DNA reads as TGTGCCAGCTCCAAAGGAGCATACATCAATGAGCAGTTCTTC.

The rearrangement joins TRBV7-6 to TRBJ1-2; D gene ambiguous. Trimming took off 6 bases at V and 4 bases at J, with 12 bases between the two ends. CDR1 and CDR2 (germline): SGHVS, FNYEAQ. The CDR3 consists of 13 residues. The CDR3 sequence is CASRRLQSYGYTF. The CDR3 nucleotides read TGTGCCAGCAGACGTCTCCAAAGCTATGGCTACACCTTC.

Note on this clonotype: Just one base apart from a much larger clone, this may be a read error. The CDR3, as DNA: TGTGCCAGCAGTTCTGGCCCGCGGGGGGCACCCTCCAATGAGCAGTTCTTC. It codes for CASSSGPRGAPSNEQFF. This rearrangement joins TRBV27 to TRBJ2-1; 8 bases are shared with TRBD2. The germline CDR1 and CDR2 sequences are MNHEY and SMNVEV (reference sequence). The V gene end was trimmed by 4 bases and the J gene end by 6 bases; junction bases not matched to a gene: 14. CDR3 size: 17 residues.

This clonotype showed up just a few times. This CDR3 is CASRMGQGSNQPQHF. DNA of the CDR3: TGTGCCAGCAGAATGGGACAGGGGAGCAATCAGCCCCAGCATTTT. V is TRBV2 and J is TRBJ1-5; 10 bases match TRBD1. Trimming at V came to 6 bases and at J to 1 base, leaving 3 bases not matched to a gene. Germline values: CDR1 SNHLY, CDR2 FYNNEI. The CDR3 runs 15 residues.

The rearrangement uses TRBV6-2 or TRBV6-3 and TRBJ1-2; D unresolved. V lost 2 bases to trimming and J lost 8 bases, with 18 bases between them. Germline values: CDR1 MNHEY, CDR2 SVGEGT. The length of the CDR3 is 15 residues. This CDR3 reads CASSYPLRRREGYTF. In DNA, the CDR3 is TGTGCCAGCAGTTACCCATTACGGCGCCGGGAAGGCTACACCTTC.

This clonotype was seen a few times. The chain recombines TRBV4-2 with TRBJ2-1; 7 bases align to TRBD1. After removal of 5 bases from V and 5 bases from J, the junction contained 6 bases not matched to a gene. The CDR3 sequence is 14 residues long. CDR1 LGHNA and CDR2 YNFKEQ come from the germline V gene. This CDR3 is CASSFFGQDNEQFF. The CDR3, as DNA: TGTGCCAGCAGCTTCTTTGGACAGGACAATGAGCAGTTCTTC.

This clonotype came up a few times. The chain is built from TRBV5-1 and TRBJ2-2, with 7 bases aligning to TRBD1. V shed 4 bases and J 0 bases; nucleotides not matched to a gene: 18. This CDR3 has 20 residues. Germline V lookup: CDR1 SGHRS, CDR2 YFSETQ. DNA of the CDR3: TGCGCCAGCAGCCTCCCGGGACAGCCTTTAACCTTTTCGAACACCGGGGAGCTGTTTTTT. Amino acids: CASSLPGQPLTFSNTGELFF.

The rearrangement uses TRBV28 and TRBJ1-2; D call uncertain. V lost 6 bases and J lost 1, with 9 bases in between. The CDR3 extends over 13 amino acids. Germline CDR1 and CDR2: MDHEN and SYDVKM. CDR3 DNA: TGTGCCAGCAGGGAACCCATTAACTATGGCTACACCTTC. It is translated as CASREPINYGYTF.

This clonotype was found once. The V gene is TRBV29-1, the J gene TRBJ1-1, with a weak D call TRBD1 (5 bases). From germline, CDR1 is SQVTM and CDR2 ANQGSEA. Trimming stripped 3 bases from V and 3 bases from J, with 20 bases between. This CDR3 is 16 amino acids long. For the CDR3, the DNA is TGCAGCGTTGAGAGGGGCAGGGTAAAGTGGGACACTGAAGCTTTCTTT. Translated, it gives CSVERGRVKWDTEAFF. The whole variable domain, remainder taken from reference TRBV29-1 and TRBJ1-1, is SAVISQKPSRDICQRGTSLTIQCQVDSQVTMMFWYRQQPGQSLTLIATANQGSEATYESGFVIDKFPISRPNLTFSTLTVSNMSPEDSSIYLCSVERGRVKWDTEAFFGQGTRLTVV.

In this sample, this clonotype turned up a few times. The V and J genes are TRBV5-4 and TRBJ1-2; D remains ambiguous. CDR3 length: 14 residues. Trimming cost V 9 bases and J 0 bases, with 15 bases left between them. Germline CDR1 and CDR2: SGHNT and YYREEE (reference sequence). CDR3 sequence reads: CATFKADTNYGYTF. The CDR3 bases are TGTGCCACGTTCAAGGCAGATACTAACTATGGCTACACCTTC.